Below are 13 T cell receptor beta chains sequenced from a single sample in a study of molecular identifiers for immune sequencing clone quantification. Via MiXCR, TCRdb re-called the PCR reads, giving one row per CDR3 protein. The table has 60,000 to 70,000 distinct CDR3 sequences, about a sixth seen once. Sample: naive CD8+ T cells from blood, with Jurkat cell RNA spiked in. Sample subset: FACS-sorted CD8+CD4-CCR7+CD45RA+ naive T cells. These TCRs come from a human donor in good health. Some libraries in this study had Jurkat cell RNA spiked in.

Many counts were recorded for this clonotype. The chain is built from TRBV28 and TRBJ2-7, with 9 positions matching TRBD2. Germline V CDR1 and CDR2: MDHEN, SYDVKM. This CDR3 comprises 17 residues. V dropped 6 bases and J dropped 2; count of bases not matched to a gene: 14. CDR3 in amino acids: CASSPSLRLAVTYEQYF. CDR3 DNA: TGTGCCAGCAGCCCATCCCTCCGACTAGCGGTTACCTACGAGCAGTACTTC.

This clonotype was picked up many times. V is TRBV19 and J is TRBJ1-3, with D hard to call. Germline CDR1 reads LNHDA; CDR2 reads SQIVND (reference sequence). The CDR3 loop spans 15 amino acids. Trimming took off 9 bases at V and 0 bases at J, with 15 bases between the two ends. This CDR3 is CASTMGVPSGNTIYF. The DNA of the CDR3 is TGTGCCAGCACGATGGGAGTTCCCTCTGGAAACACCATATATTTT.

This clonotype was observed many times. The chain couples TRBV7-6 to TRBJ2-7; TRBD2 matches 12 bases. The CDR3 spans 15 residues. The V segment lost 5 bases and the J segment 3 bases; nucleotides outside the gene matches: 5. Germline CDR1 is SGHVS and CDR2 is FNYEAQ. Here the CDR3 DNA reads TGTGCCAGCAGCGACCCGACTAGCGGGAGCTACGAGCAGTACTTC. This codes for CASSDPTSGSYEQYF.

This clonotype was picked up many times. The chain is built from TRBV6-2 or TRBV6-3 and TRBJ1-2; D perhaps matches TRBD1 (5 bases). V was cut by 5 bases and J by 4 bases, with 11 bases left in between. Germline CDR1 MNHEY, CDR2 SVGEGT. There are 13 residues in the CDR3. Here the CDR3 reads CASSIVGAYGYTF. CDR3 nucleotide sequence: TGTGCCAGCAGTATTGTTGGGGCCTATGGCTACACCTTC.

A word on this clonotype: With a much larger clone just one base away, this may be a read error. CDR3 coding DNA: TGTGCCAGCAGGACAGGGTCCTACGAGCAGTTCTTC. Amino acid sequence: CASRTGSYEQFF. The rearrangement links TRBV27 to TRBJ2-7, with 7 bases aligning to TRBD1. Gene TRBJ2-1 matches the end of the DNA better, so the J call may be wrong. This CDR3 contains 12 residues. Germline loops: CDR1 MNHEY, CDR2 SMNVEV (reference sequence).

The sample holds a few counts of this clonotype. The chain combines TRBV29-1 with TRBJ2-7; D tentatively reads TRBD1 or TRBD2 (5 bases each). V gave up 0 bases and J gave up 1 base, with 10 bases separating them. Germline V gene sequence: CDR1 SQVTM, CDR2 ANQGSEA. CDR3 length: 14 amino acids. CDR3 coding DNA: TGCAGCGTTGAAGAAGGGACGGGTTCCTACGAGCAGTACTTC. Its translation is CSVEEGTGSYEQYF.

This clonotype was recorded only once. The chain has TRBV2 and TRBJ2-1; D tentatively fits TRBD1 or TRBD2 (5 bases each). Trimming removed 2 bases at V and 8 bases at J, with 10 bases between. Looked up from germline, CDR1 is SNHLY and CDR2 is FYNNEI. CDR3 length: 13 residues. Here the CDR3 reads CASSEPGTHEQFF. The CDR3 DNA sequence: TGTGCCAGCAGTGAACCCGGGACGCATGAGCAGTTCTTC.

The table lists this clonotype with a few counts. This sequence joins TRBV30 and TRBJ1-6, with D hard to call. The CDR3 length is 16 residues. Trimming removed 4 bases from V and 7 bases from J, with 20 bases in between. The germline V gene encodes CDR1 GTSNPN and CDR2 SVGIG (reference sequence). For the CDR3, the DNA is TGTGCCTGGACCACAGTCGGAGCTTGGGGAAATTCACCCCTCCACTTT. Amino acids: CAWTTVGAWGNSPLHF.

The chain carries TRBV20-1 and TRBJ2-1, with D unclear. Germline assignment: CDR1 DFQATT and CDR2 SNEGSKA (reference sequence). This CDR3 has 16 amino acids. With 0 bases removed from V and 12 bases from J, the gap between germline ends came to 24 bases. This CDR3 is CSARDEFEVVIHGQFF. The DNA of the CDR3 is TGCAGTGCTAGAGATGAGTTTGAGGTAGTTATCCATGGGCAGTTCTTC.

DNA of the CDR3: TGCAGTGCTTACGACTTAGCGGGAAGGGGCACTGGGGAGCTGTTTTTT. Its protein is CSAYDLAGRGTGELFF. The gene calls are TRBV20-1 and TRBJ2-2, with 8 bases fitting TRBD2. Germline-derived CDR1 and CDR2 are DFQATT and SNEGSKA (reference sequence). The CDR3 is 16 residues long. The ends lost 5 bases at V and 8 bases at J; junction bases unmatched: 16.

This clonotype occurred a few times. A much larger clone differs from this one at a single base, so this may be a read error. This sequence joins TRBV7-6 and TRBJ2-2; a weak D match, TRBD2 (5 bases). Germline V gene sequence: CDR1 SGHVS, CDR2 FNYEAQ. The CDR3 runs 17 residues. The CDR3 DNA follows: TGTGCCAGCAGCCCCCGGTTGTACGACCCGAACACCGGGGAGCTGCTTTTT. Protein sequence: CASSPRLYDPNTGELLF.

This clonotype was counted at least ten times. The V gene is TRBV11-3, the J gene TRBJ1-1, with D tentatively TRBD1 (6 bases). V was pared by 5 bases and J by 1 base, with 20 bases between. The CDR3 totals 17 residues. Germline CDR1 is SGHNT and CDR2 is YENEEA. The CDR3 region is CASSPPLGGPKNTEAFF. DNA of the CDR3: TGTGCCAGCAGCCCCCCCTTAGGGGGACCGAAGAACACTGAAGCTTTCTTT.

The chain employs TRBV27 and TRBJ2-7, with D perhaps assigned TRBD1 or TRBD2 (5 bases each). This CDR3 comprises 14 residues. Germline values: CDR1 MNHEY, CDR2 SMNVEV (reference sequence). Trimming removed 6 bases at V and 4 bases at J, with 16 bases between. Here the CDR3 reads CASRVSGRGYEQYF. Here the CDR3 DNA reads TGTGCCAGCAGAGTATCGGGACGGGGTTACGAGCAGTACTTC.